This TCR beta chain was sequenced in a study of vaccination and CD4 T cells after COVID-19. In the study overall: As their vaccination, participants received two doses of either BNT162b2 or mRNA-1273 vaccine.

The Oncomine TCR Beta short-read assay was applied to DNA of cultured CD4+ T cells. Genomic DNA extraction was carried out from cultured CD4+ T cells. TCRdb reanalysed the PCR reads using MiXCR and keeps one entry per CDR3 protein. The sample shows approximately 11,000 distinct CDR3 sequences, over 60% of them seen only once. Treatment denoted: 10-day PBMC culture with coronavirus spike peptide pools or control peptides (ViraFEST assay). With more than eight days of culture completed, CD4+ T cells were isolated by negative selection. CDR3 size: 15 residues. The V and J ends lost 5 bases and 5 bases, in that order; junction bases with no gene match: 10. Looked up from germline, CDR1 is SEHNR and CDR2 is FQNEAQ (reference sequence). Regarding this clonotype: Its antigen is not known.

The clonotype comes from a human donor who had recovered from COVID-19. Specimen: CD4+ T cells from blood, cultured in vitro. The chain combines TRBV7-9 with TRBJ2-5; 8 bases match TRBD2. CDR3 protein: CASSRRDLAGETQYF. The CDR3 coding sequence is TGTGCCAGCAGCCGCCGGGACTTAGCGGGGGAGACCCAGTACTTC. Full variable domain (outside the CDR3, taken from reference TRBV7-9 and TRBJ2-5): DTGVSQNPRHKITKRGQNVTFRCDPISEHNRLYWYRQTLGQGPEFLTYFQNEAQLEKSRLLSDRFSAERPKGSFSTLEIQRTEQGDSAMYLCASSRRDLAGETQYFGPGTRLLVL.